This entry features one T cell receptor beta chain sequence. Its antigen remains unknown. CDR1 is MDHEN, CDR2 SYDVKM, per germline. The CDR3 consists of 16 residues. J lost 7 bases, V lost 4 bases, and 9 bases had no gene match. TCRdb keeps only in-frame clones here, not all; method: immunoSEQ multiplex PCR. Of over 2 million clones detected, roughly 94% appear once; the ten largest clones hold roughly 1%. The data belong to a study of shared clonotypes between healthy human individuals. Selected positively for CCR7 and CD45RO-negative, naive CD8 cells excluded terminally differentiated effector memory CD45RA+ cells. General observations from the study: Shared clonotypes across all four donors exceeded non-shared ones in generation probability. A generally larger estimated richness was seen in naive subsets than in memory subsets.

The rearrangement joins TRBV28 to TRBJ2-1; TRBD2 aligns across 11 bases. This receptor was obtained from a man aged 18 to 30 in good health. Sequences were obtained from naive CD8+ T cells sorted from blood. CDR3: CASSSLIAGGRNEQFF. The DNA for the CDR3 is TGTGCCAGCAGTTCCCTCATAGCGGGAGGGCGAAATGAGCAGTTCTTC. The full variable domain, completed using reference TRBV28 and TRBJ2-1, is DVKVTQSSRYLVKRTGEKVFLECVQDMDHENMFWYRQDPGLGLRLIYFSYDVKMKEKGDIPEGYSVSREKKERFSLILESASTNQTSMYLCASSSLIAGGRNEQFFGPGTRLTVL.